The T cell receptor beta chain described here comes from a study of T cell responses to AZD1222 COVID-19 vaccine. Points from the study as a whole: Repertoire sampling was restricted to post-peak T cell response timepoints. Most donors were white British and more were female, and clonal diversity was possibly underestimated. Epitopes outside B.1.351 and B.1.1.7 mutated regions reportedly drew nearly half of spike TCRs.

Turning to this clone: Its target is not known.

Germline-derived CDR1 and CDR2 are PRHDT and FYEKMQ (reference sequence). The CDR3 consists of 16 residues. The V and J ends lost 3 bases and 0 bases respectively, with 12 bases between them. TCRdb keeps only in-frame clones here, not all; method: immunoSEQ multiplex PCR. The data show 200,000 to 250,000 clones, 90% to 95% seen once. The sample was peripheral blood, taken 28 days after the second dose of the MenACWY control vaccine. The source is an adult who received the MenACWY meningococcal vaccine as a control. The rearrangement joins TRBV13 to TRBJ2-1; D gene unclear. The CDR3 is CASSFGVLSSYNEQFF. The CDR3 region has the DNA TGTGCCAGCAGCTTTGGTGTTCTCAGCTCCTACAATGAGCAGTTCTTC.